The 2 T cell receptor beta chains in this list originate from one sample, sequenced in a study of shared T cell receptors in the human thymus. Assay: immunoSEQ multiplex PCR; the TCRdb copy retains only in-frame clones and omits some. Of around 730,000 clones in the sample, 70% to 90% were seen once. In addition, the sample was reused for a study of human thymus T cells.

The source material was thymocytes. All receptors come from a girl less than two years old with a congenital heart defect.

The rearrangement uses TRBV18 and TRBJ1-1; D gene uncertain. Trimming left V 2 bases short and J 1 base short, with 23 bases between. Per germline, CDR1 KGHSH and CDR2 LQKENI. The CDR3 consists of 19 residues. This CDR3 is CASSPLGGRQEYENTEAFF. For the CDR3, the DNA is TGTGCCAGCTCACCATTAGGTGGCAGGCAAGAGTACGAGAACACTGAAGCTTTCTTT.

The chain carries TRBV4-2 and TRBJ2-3; 12 bases align to TRBD2. V lost 3 bases and J lost 4; bases outside the gene matches: 8. This CDR3 comprises 17 residues. The germline gives CDR1 LGHNA, CDR2 YNFKEQ. CDR3 sequence reads: CASSHERLAGASDTQYF. In nucleotides, the CDR3 is TGTGCCAGCAGCCACGAAAGACTAGCGGGGGCTTCAGATACGCAGTATTTT.